Listed below are T cell receptor beta chains from one sample, sequenced in a study of sequential checkpoint blockade in melanoma. TCRdb's table, derived via immunoSEQ multiplex PCR, lists solely in-frame clones and lacks some. The table lists about 4,900 clones, roughly a third of them singletons. The sequencing used tumor tissue (inferred from file names), collected from a patient given nivolumab and ipilimumab in sequence. The receptor set was obtained from a human donor with melanoma. CDR3s include the opening cysteine and the closing phenylalanine or tryptophan.

V	CDR3
TRBV10-3	CAISERGGNTEAFF
TRBV9	CASIREGTGTYEQYF
TRBV6-8	CASKRLVNTGELFF
TRBV11-1	CASSFTGGGYEQYF
TRBV29-1	CSVLRGLQNTGELFF
TRBV19	CAPPKGKANEKLFF
TRBV6-8	CASSYGDRVSTDTQYF
TRBV6-4	CASIVTGGLNQPQHF
TRBV10-2	CASSRQREGRGYEQYF
TRBV6-8	CASGTSGGENEQYF
TRBV28	CASSSTGTGADTQYF
TRBV5-1	CASSLAGGGTGELFF
TRBV9	CASSVAGTFYNEQFF
TRBV2	CASSLAGDRGYNEQFF
TRBV11-3	CASSLDPGAGPGELFF
TRBV6-4	CASSEALQWGRSTEAFF
TRBV9	CASSPGTGHTDTQYF
TRBV19	CASSRTSAPNTGELFF
TRBV30	CAWESDNEKLFF
TRBV28	CASSSADAFQPQHF
TRBV19	CASRDLSAGGPGEQYF
TRBV29-1	CSVEPGDRGGYTF
TRBV12-5	CASAGDVGETQYF
TRBV19	CASIDAPGPSNQPQHF
TRBV6-8	CASSVDRGQNQPQHF